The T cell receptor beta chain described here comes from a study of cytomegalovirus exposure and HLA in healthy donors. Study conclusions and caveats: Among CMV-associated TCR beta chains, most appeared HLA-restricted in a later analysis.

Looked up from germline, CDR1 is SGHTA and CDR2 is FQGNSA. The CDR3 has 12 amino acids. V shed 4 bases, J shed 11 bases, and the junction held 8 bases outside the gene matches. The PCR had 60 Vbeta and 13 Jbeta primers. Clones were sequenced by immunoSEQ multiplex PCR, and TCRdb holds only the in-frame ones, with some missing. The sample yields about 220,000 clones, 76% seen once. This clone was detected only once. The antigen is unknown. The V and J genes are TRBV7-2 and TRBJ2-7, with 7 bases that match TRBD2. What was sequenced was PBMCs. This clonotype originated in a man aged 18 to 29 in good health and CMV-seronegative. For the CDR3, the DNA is TGTGCCAGCAGCTCCCTGGCGGGAGAGAAGTACTTC. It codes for CASSSLAGEKYF.